This entry lists 9 T cell receptor beta chains sequenced from one sample in a study of sequential checkpoint blockade in melanoma. Clones were read by immunoSEQ multiplex PCR, and TCRdb kept only the in-frame ones, dropping some. The sample yields under 50,000 clones, nearly 90% seen once. Treatment: randomized to nivolumab then ipilimumab (arm A) or the reverse (arm B). The sample in question was CD8+ T cells sorted from blood (inferred from file names), obtained from a patient given nivolumab and ipilimumab in sequence. The origin of the receptors is a human donor with melanoma.

CDR3 DNA sequence: TGTGCCAGCAGCGCGGGCTTCGGGGAGCCCCAGCATTTT. Encoded protein: CASSAGFGEPQHF. The chain uses TRBV7-9 and TRBJ1-5; D unresolved. The V and J ends lost 5 bases and 8 bases respectively, with 13 bases between them. The CDR3 loop spans 13 amino acids. Germline CDR1 SEHNR, CDR2 FQNEAQ (reference sequence).

The gene calls are TRBV28 and TRBJ1-5; D may be TRBD1 (6 bases). V was cut by 5 bases and J by 2 bases, with 7 bases left in between. Germline CDR1 reads MDHEN; CDR2 reads SYDVKM. The CDR3 has 13 residues. CDR3 bases: TGTGCCAGCAGTAGGACAGGCAATCAGCCCCAGCATTTT. Its translation is CASSRTGNQPQHF.

V is TRBV5-1 and J is TRBJ2-7; 7 bases match TRBD2. Per germline, CDR1 SGHRS and CDR2 YFSETQ. V lost 3 bases to trimming and J lost 5 bases; unmatched junction nucleotides: 11. This CDR3 is 15 amino acids long. The CDR3 DNA is TGCGCCAGCAGCTATGGGACTATCCCTTGGGACGAGCAGTACTTC. It is translated as CASSYGTIPWDEQYF.

The V gene is TRBV9, the J gene TRBJ1-1, with 7 positions matching TRBD1. After removal of 3 bases from V and 0 bases from J, the junction contained 2 bases not matched to a gene. Germline values: CDR1 SGDLS, CDR2 YYNGEE. This CDR3 region has 14 residues. The CDR3 coding sequence is TGTGCCAGCAGCGAACAGGGGCTGAACACTGAAGCTTTCTTT. Protein sequence: CASSEQGLNTEAFF. Drawing the rest from reference TRBV9 and TRBJ1-1, the complete variable domain is DSGVTQTPKHLITATGQRVTLRCSPRSGDLSVYWYQQSLDQGLQFLIQYYNGEERAKGNILERFSAQQFPDLHSELNLSSLELGDSALYFCASSEQGLNTEAFFGQGTRLTVV.

This rearrangement joins TRBV5-4 to TRBJ2-7; maybe TRBD1 (5 bases). Germline V lookup: CDR1 SGHNT, CDR2 YYREEE (reference sequence). Trimming removed 0 bases at V and 0 bases at J, with 13 bases between. The CDR3 sequence is 16 residues long. CDR3 sequence (DNA): TGTGCCAGCAGCTTGGTGCCGCGACAGACCTCCTACGAGCAGTACTTC. It translates to CASSLVPRQTSYEQYF.

The genes are TRBV7-8 and TRBJ2-2; 11 nucleotides agree with TRBD2. The CDR3 totals 18 residues. Per the germline V gene, CDR1 is SGHVS and CDR2 is FQNEAQ. Trimming removed 5 bases from V and 0 bases from J; junction bases left unmatched: 8. The CDR3 DNA reads as TGTGCCAGCAGCGAAAACCCGGGACTAGCGGCGAACACCGGGGAGCTGTTTTTT. This encodes CASSENPGLAANTGELFF.

The chain links TRBV6-5 to TRBJ1-1, with D perhaps matching TRBD1 (6 bases). The CDR3 consists of 14 residues. The germline V gene encodes CDR1 MNHEY and CDR2 SVGAGI. V was trimmed by 4 bases and J by 0 bases, leaving 9 bases between them. The CDR3 region has the DNA TGTGCCAGCAGTTCGACAGGTTTGAACACTGAAGCTTTCTTT. Its protein is CASSSTGLNTEAFF.

The chain has TRBV10-2 and TRBJ2-1, with a possible D match to TRBD2 (6 bases). The CDR3 spans 14 residues. The V end was cut by 8 bases, the J end by 4 bases, with 15 bases between. Germline CDR1 WSHSY, CDR2 SAAADI. CDR3 nucleotides: TGCGCCAGCCGGGAGCCGGGAACTTACAATGAGCAGTTCTTC. Protein sequence: CASREPGTYNEQFF.

The rearrangement uses TRBV7-6 and TRBJ2-1; 9 bases fit TRBD2. Germline V gene sequence: CDR1 SGHVS, CDR2 FNYEAQ. With V trimmed by 5 bases and J by 5 bases, 10 bases remained unmatched. This CDR3 region has 16 residues. The CDR3: CASSHAGGLAHNEQFF. For the CDR3, the DNA is TGTGCCAGCAGCCATGCTGGGGGACTAGCCCACAATGAGCAGTTCTTC.